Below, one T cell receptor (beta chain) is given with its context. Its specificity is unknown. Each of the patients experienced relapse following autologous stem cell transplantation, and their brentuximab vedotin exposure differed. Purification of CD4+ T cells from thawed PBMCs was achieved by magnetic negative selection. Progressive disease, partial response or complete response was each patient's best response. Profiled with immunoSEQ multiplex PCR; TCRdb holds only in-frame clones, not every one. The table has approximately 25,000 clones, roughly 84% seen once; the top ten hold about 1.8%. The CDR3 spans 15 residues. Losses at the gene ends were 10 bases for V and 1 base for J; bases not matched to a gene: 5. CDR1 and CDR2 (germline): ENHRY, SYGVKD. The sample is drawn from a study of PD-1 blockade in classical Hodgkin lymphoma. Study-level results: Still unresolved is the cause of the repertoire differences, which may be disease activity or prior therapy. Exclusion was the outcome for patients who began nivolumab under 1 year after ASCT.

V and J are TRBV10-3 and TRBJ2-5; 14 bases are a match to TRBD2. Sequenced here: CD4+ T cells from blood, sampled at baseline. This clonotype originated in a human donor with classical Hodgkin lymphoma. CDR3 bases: TGTGCCACCGGGACTAGCGGGGGCTCCCAAGAGACCCAGTACTTC. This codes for CATGTSGGSQETQYF.